These 30 T cell receptor beta chains were sequenced from one sample in a study of T cell responses to AZD1222 COVID-19 vaccine. Only in-frame clones appear in the TCRdb table, and some are missing; sequencing was by immunoSEQ multiplex PCR. The sample consists of roughly 92,000 clones, less than 90% of them appearing once. Here the sequenced sample was peripheral blood, taken 28 days after the second AZD1222 dose. These receptors were taken from an adult who received the AZD1222 COVID-19 vaccine.

This clone was observed once. This chain connects TRBV19 to TRBJ1-5; no reliable D call. Germline CDR1 and CDR2: LNHDA and SQIVND (reference sequence). This CDR3 is built from 12 residues. V gave up 3 bases and J gave up 4 bases, with 4 bases separating them. CDR3 protein: CASSIPNQPQHF. CDR3 DNA sequence: TGTGCCAGTAGTATCCCGAATCAGCCCCAGCATTTT.

V is TRBV6-5 and J is TRBJ2-3; D call uncertain. There are 12 residues in the CDR3. Trimming removed 6 bases from V and 6 bases from J, with 10 bases in between. Germline V CDR1 and CDR2: MNHEY, SVGAGI. The CDR3 is CASRPNADTQYF. CDR3 DNA sequence: TGTGCCAGCAGACCGAATGCGGATACGCAGTATTTT.

This rearrangement joins TRBV18 to TRBJ1-1; D not certain. CDR3 size: 13 residues. In germline, CDR1 is KGHSH, CDR2 LQKENI. V was pared by 6 bases and J by 3 bases, with 11 bases between. CDR3 protein: CASSQDGDTEAFF. CDR3 DNA: TGTGCCAGCTCTCAGGACGGCGACACTGAAGCTTTCTTT. Full variable domain (remainder filled in from reference TRBV18 and TRBJ1-1): NAGVMQNPRHLVRRRGQEARLRCSPMKGHSHVYWYRQLPEEGLKFMVYLQKENIIDESGMPKERFSAEFPKEGPSILRIQQVVRGDSAAYFCASSQDGDTEAFFGQGTRLTVV.

This CDR3 is CASSQDASSYEQYF. CDR3 nucleotide sequence: TGTGCCAGCAGCCAAGATGCGAGCTCCTACGAGCAGTACTTC. The genes are TRBV4-2 and TRBJ2-7; no clear D gene. Germline CDR1 LGHNA, CDR2 YNFKEQ. Trimming took off 0 bases at V and 0 bases at J, with 6 bases between the two ends. The CDR3 length is 14 residues.

This rearrangement joins TRBV3-1 (or the pseudogene TRBV3-2) to TRBJ1-5; no clear D gene. Trimming cost V 4 bases and J 4 bases, with 11 bases left between them. Germline CDR1 and CDR2: LGHDT and YNNKEL (reference sequence). The length of the CDR3 is 14 residues. CDR3: CASSLGRHNQPQHF. The CDR3 nucleotides read TGTGCCAGCAGCCTTGGACGGCATAATCAGCCCCAGCATTTT.

The chain recombines TRBV6-5 with TRBJ2-4, with D unclear. V gave up 0 bases and J gave up 0 bases, with 9 bases separating them. This CDR3 has 16 residues. Germline CDR1 and CDR2: MNHEY and SVGAGI. CDR3 nucleotides: TGTGCCAGCAGTTACTCGGTTGCGCTAGCCAAAAACATTCAGTACTTC. Translation: CASSYSVALAKNIQYF.

The chain has TRBV9 and TRBJ1-2; TRBD1 is a possible D gene (6 bases). This CDR3 contains 12 residues. Between the trimmed V and J ends, which lost 4 bases and 3 bases, there was a span of 7 bases. From germline, CDR1 is SGDLS and CDR2 YYNGEE. CDR3 region: CASSRTDYGYTF. CDR3 DNA: TGTGCCAGCAGCCGGACAGACTATGGCTACACCTTC.

The V and J genes are TRBV27 and TRBJ2-1; perhaps TRBD2 as D (6 bases). The V end was cut by 3 bases, the J end by 4 bases, with 7 bases between. This CDR3 region has 13 residues. Germline V CDR1 and CDR2: MNHEY, SMNVEV (reference sequence). The CDR3 coding sequence is TGTGCCAGCAGTTTCGGGGGTTACAATGAGCAGTTCTTC. As protein: CASSFGGYNEQFF.

The genes are TRBV7-9 and TRBJ1-1; D gene uncertain. This CDR3 has 15 amino acids. Germline V gene sequence: CDR1 SEHNR, CDR2 FQNEAQ (reference sequence). V dropped 3 bases and J dropped 0 bases, with 11 bases sitting between them. CDR3 sequence: CASSFSGVMNTEAFF. The CDR3 DNA reads as TGTGCCAGCAGCTTTTCAGGAGTCATGAACACTGAAGCTTTCTTT.

J is TRBJ2-7 and V is TRBV2, with D possibly being TRBD1 (5 bases). Germline loops: CDR1 SNHLY, CDR2 FYNNEI. The CDR3 totals 15 residues. Trimming left V 4 bases short and J 3 bases short, with 16 bases between. CDR3 DNA: TGTGCCAGCAGTGGACAGAAAGTTTCTAGCTACGAGCAGTACTTC. This sequence encodes CASSGQKVSSYEQYF.

The CDR3 DNA sequence: TGTGCCAGCAGCTTTAAGGCGGGGGGTGGCAATGAGCAGTTCTTC. Translated: CASSFKAGGGNEQFF. The chain employs TRBV7-3 and TRBJ2-1; 8 bases align to TRBD2. This CDR3 spans 15 amino acids. V was clipped by 3 bases and J by 6 bases; unmatched bases: 7. CDR1 is SGHTA and CDR2 is FQGTGA in the germline V gene.

The chain joins TRBV18 to TRBJ1-6; 9 bases map to TRBD1. Germline CDR1 reads KGHSH; CDR2 reads LQKENI. The CDR3 has 15 amino acids. V trimming: 3 bases; J trimming: 8 bases; junction bases outside the gene matches: 5. CDR3 in DNA: TGTGCCAGCTCACCCAGTCGGACAGGGGATTCACCCCTCCACTTT. As protein: CASSPSRTGDSPLHF.

The rearrangement uses TRBV18 and TRBJ2-5, with unresolved D. V was shortened by 5 bases and J by 2 bases, with 12 bases between the two germline ends. The CDR3 consists of 14 residues. CDR1 and CDR2 from the germline V gene are KGHSH and LQKENI. CDR3 nucleotides: TGTGCCAGCTCAAGTTCCCAGATACAAGAGACCCAGTACTTC. Protein product: CASSSSQIQETQYF.

CDR3 loop: CASSLSHRGYGYTF. CDR3 nucleotide sequence: TGTGCCAGCAGTTTATCGCACAGGGGATATGGCTACACCTTC. The V gene is TRBV27, the J gene TRBJ1-2, with 7 positions matching TRBD1. CDR1 MNHEY and CDR2 SMNVEV come from the germline V gene (reference sequence). The CDR3 has 14 residues. V trimming: 0 bases; J trimming: 5 bases; junction bases outside the gene matches: 3.

The J gene is TRBJ1-6, the V gene TRBV2; unclear D gene. In germline, CDR1 is SNHLY, CDR2 FYNNEI. This CDR3 comprises 18 residues. V gave up 7 bases and J gave up 0 bases, with 19 bases separating them. CDR3 DNA: TGTGCCAGCACGACTCGGGATCCCAGATACTCCTATAATTCACCCCTCCACTTT. It translates to CASTTRDPRYSYNSPLHF.

The chain links TRBV5-1 to TRBJ1-4; TRBD1 matches 8 bases. Trimming cost V 4 bases and J 8 bases; bases outside gene matches: 7. CDR1 is SGHRS and CDR2 is YFSETQ in the germline V gene. This CDR3 spans 14 amino acids. DNA of the CDR3: TGCGCCAGCAGCCCCGGACAGGGACGGGAAAAACTGTTTTTT. Translating it yields CASSPGQGREKLFF.

This clone came up once. The chain is built from TRBV19 and TRBJ1-2; 11 nucleotides agree with TRBD1. Germline V gene sequence: CDR1 LNHDA, CDR2 SQIVND (reference sequence). The CDR3 spans 15 residues. V lost 9 bases, J lost 4 bases, and 10 bases stayed unmatched. The chain's CDR3 is CASKDGQGAVYGYTF. CDR3 in DNA: TGTGCCAGCAAAGATGGACAGGGGGCCGTCTATGGCTACACCTTC.

V usage is TRBV19 and J usage is TRBJ2-7, with D uncertain. Looked up from germline, CDR1 is LNHDA and CDR2 is SQIVND (reference sequence). V gave up 3 bases and J gave up 1 base, with 10 bases separating them. This CDR3 is 14 amino acids long. The CDR3: CASSIQPRSYEQYF. CDR3 nucleotides: TGTGCCAGTAGTATCCAACCTAGGTCCTACGAGCAGTACTTC.

The chain links TRBV12-3 or TRBV12-4 to TRBJ1-2; 7 bases are a match to TRBD1. This CDR3 region has 13 residues. The ends lost 3 bases at V and 6 bases at J; junction bases unmatched: 4. The CDR3 sequence is CASSFERGHGYTF. CDR3 bases: TGTGCCAGCAGTTTTGAAAGGGGGCATGGCTACACCTTC.

This chain connects TRBV18 to TRBJ1-2; the D gene is possibly TRBD1 (5 bases). V was shortened by 0 bases and J by 6 bases, with 8 bases between the two germline ends. The CDR3 loop spans 13 amino acids. Germline V gene lookup returns CDR1 KGHSH and CDR2 LQKENI. The CDR3 here is CASSPPGTDGYTF. The DNA of the CDR3 is TGTGCCAGCTCACCACCAGGGACGGATGGCTACACCTTC.

This rearrangement joins TRBV10-3 to TRBJ2-1, with a tentative D call TRBD2 (6 bases). CDR3 length: 13 residues. Looked up from germline, CDR1 is ENHRY and CDR2 is SYGVKD. Trimming shortened V by 2 bases and J by 9 bases, and 11 bases separated the two germline ends. In DNA, the CDR3 is TGTGCCATCAGTGAGCCGGGGGTGGCTGAGCAGTTCTTC. Its protein is CAISEPGVAEQFF.

The chain couples TRBV14 to TRBJ2-1, with a weak D call TRBD2 (5 bases). The CDR3 sequence is 12 residues long. Germline lookup yields CDR1 SGHDN and CDR2 FVKESK. V dropped 4 bases and J dropped 13 bases, with 14 bases sitting between them. CDR3 loop: CASSLGPSRQFF. The CDR3 DNA reads TGTGCCAGCAGCCTCGGACCTAGCCGACAGTTCTTC.

This chain uses TRBV7-9 with TRBJ2-3, with 7 bases identical to TRBD2. V gave up 4 bases and J gave up 0 bases; unmatched junction bases: 4. CDR3 size: 15 residues. CDR1 is SEHNR, CDR2 FQNEAQ, per germline (reference sequence). CDR3 residues: CASSSLAPSTDTQYF. Here the CDR3 DNA reads TGTGCCAGCAGCTCACTAGCGCCTAGCACAGATACGCAGTATTTT.

The rearrangement links TRBV10-3 to TRBJ2-7, with TRBD1 as a possible D gene (6 bases). Germline V gene data show CDR1 as ENHRY and CDR2 as SYGVKD. V lost 2 bases and J lost 3, with 11 bases in between. This CDR3 contains 14 residues. DNA for the CDR3: TGTGCCATCAGTGAGACATACAGGGACTACGAGCAGTACTTC. Amino acids: CAISETYRDYEQYF.

The chain has TRBV3-1 (or the pseudogene TRBV3-2) and TRBJ1-2, with D unclear. V lost 1 base and J lost 5, with 14 bases in between. The CDR3 consists of 15 residues. From germline, CDR1 is LGHDT and CDR2 YNNKEL (reference sequence). The CDR3 sequence is CASSQGGARGYGYTF. The CDR3 DNA is TGTGCCAGCAGCCAAGGGGGTGCCCGCGGTTATGGCTACACCTTC.

The chain combines TRBV24-1 with TRBJ2-3; the D gene is possibly TRBD1 (5 bases). The V and J ends lost 4 bases and 5 bases respectively, with 12 bases between them. Germline-derived CDR1 and CDR2 are KGHDR and SFDVKD. The CDR3 has 14 amino acids. CDR3 sequence (DNA): TGTGCCACCAGTGAGGCAGGGCGAGGAGATACGCAGTATTTT. Amino acids: CATSEAGRGDTQYF.

The rearrangement links TRBV2 to TRBJ1-2; the D gene is possibly TRBD1 (6 bases). Germline CDR1 reads SNHLY; CDR2 reads FYNNEI. Trimming took off 6 bases at V and 4 bases at J, with 12 bases between the two ends. The CDR3 consists of 13 residues. CDR3 DNA sequence: TGTGCCAGCAGATCGACAGGAGTCTATGGCTACACCTTC. Protein: CASRSTGVYGYTF.

The chain recombines TRBV7-2 with TRBJ2-3; 8 nucleotides line up with TRBD2. The CDR3 totals 16 residues. V lost 1 base and J lost 4; bases outside the gene matches: 7. Germline assignment: CDR1 SGHTA and CDR2 FQGNSA. In DNA, the CDR3 is TGTGCCAGCAGCTTAGTCGGTAGCGGGGTAGCAGATACGCAGTATTTT. Protein product: CASSLVGSGVADTQYF.

V and J are TRBV5-1 and TRBJ2-1; TRBD2 agrees at 10 bases. The CDR3 has 16 amino acids. The trim removed 4 bases at V and 0 bases at J, leaving 4 bases unmatched. Germline CDR1 and CDR2: SGHRS and YFSETQ. The CDR3: CASSILAGSSYNEQFF. The CDR3 DNA follows: TGCGCCAGCAGCATACTAGCGGGGAGCTCCTACAATGAGCAGTTCTTC.

The chain carries TRBV29-1 and TRBJ1-4; no definite D call. The V gene lost 6 bases and the J gene lost 10 bases, with 21 bases spanning the gap. The germline V gene encodes CDR1 SQVTM and CDR2 ANQGSEA. The CDR3 sequence is 14 residues long. Written as DNA, the CDR3 is TGCAGCGTCGCTCAGCCCGGAGACGGCGGAAAACTGTTTTTT. Translation: CSVAQPGDGGKLFF. The variable domain in full, with the rest retrieved from reference TRBV29-1 and TRBJ1-4, is SAVISQKPSRDICQRGTSLTIQCQVDSQVTMMFWYRQQPGQSLTLIATANQGSEATYESGFVIDKFPISRPNLTFSTLTVSNMSPEDSSIYLCSVAQPGDGGKLFFGSGTQLSVL.